These 11 T cell receptor beta chains originate from one sample sequenced in a study of cytomegalovirus exposure and HLA in healthy donors. PCR involved 60 Vbeta and 13 Jbeta primers. The protocol was immunoSEQ multiplex PCR, while the TCRdb copy is restricted to in-frame clones and leaves out a portion. This sample has about 140,000 clones, with roughly 86% found just once. Sample: PBMCs. The receptors come from a woman in her thirties or forties in good health and CMV-seronegative.

The CDR3 nucleotides are TGTGCCAGCAGCTTAGACGGGAGGTACAATGAGCAGTTCTTC. Amino acids: CASSLDGRYNEQFF. This sequence joins TRBV11-3 and TRBJ2-1, with 7 bases fitting TRBD2. The J segment lost 4 bases and the V segment lost 0 bases, leaving 0 bases of the junction unmatched. Germline V gives CDR1 SGHNT, CDR2 YENEEA. The CDR3 loop spans 14 amino acids. The full variable domain, in which reference TRBV11-3 and TRBJ2-1 provide the parts outside the CDR3, is EAGVVQSPRYKIIEKKQPVAFWCNPISGHNTLYWYLQNLGQGPELLIRYENEEAVDDSQLPKDRFSAERLKGVDSTLKIQPAELGDSAVYLCASSLDGRYNEQFFGPGTRLTVL.

The chain is built from TRBV30 and TRBJ1-2; D gene unclear. Germline CDR1 is GTSNPN and CDR2 is SVGIG (reference sequence). The CDR3 spans 12 residues. V gave up 4 bases and J gave up 7 bases, with 13 bases separating them. CDR3 DNA: TGTGCCTGGAACCGCGGACTCGTTGGCTACACCTTC. As protein: CAWNRGLVGYTF.

This chain connects TRBV9 to TRBJ2-5; TRBD2 agrees at 8 bases. J lost 0 bases, V lost 0 bases, and 4 bases had no gene match. The germline gives CDR1 SGDLS, CDR2 YYNGEE. The CDR3 loop spans 16 amino acids. For the CDR3, the DNA is TGTGCCAGCAGCGTAGGGCTAGCGGGCAACCAAGAGACCCAGTACTTC. It codes for CASSVGLAGNQETQYF.

Concerning this clone: The junction differs from germline at one of its ends, possibly a read error. The chain couples TRBV7-9 to TRBJ2-5; unclear D gene. CDR1 SEHNR and CDR2 FQNEAQ come from the germline V gene (reference sequence). The CDR3 length is 12 residues. CDR3 nucleotide sequence: TGTTCCAGCAGCTTAGTCAGGGAGACCCAGTACTTC. Its translation: CSSSLVRETQYF.

This sequence joins TRBV18 and TRBJ1-1; D unresolved. Germline V gene lookup returns CDR1 KGHSH and CDR2 LQKENI. The CDR3 sequence is 13 residues long. Trimming left V 5 bases short and J 0 bases short, with 7 bases between. CDR3 region: CASSRDMNTEAFF. The CDR3 DNA is TGTGCCAGCTCAAGAGATATGAACACTGAAGCTTTCTTT.

The count of this clone is one. This chain joins TRBV7-6 and TRBJ2-5, with a weak D call TRBD1 (6 bases). This CDR3 is built from 15 residues. V was shortened by 4 bases and J by 1 base, with 13 bases between the two germline ends. Germline values: CDR1 SGHVS, CDR2 FNYEAQ. The DNA of the CDR3 is TGTGCCAGCAGCTCCCTACAGGGTCTCCAAGAGACCCAGTACTTC. Translation gives CASSSLQGLQETQYF.

The chain employs TRBV5-1 and TRBJ2-3; 13 bases align to TRBD2. The V gene's germline CDR1 is SGHRS and CDR2 YFSETQ. This CDR3 contains 18 residues. V lost 0 bases to trimming and J lost 1 base; unmatched junction nucleotides: 5. The CDR3: CASSLGWTSGRGTDTQYF. CDR3 coding DNA: TGCGCCAGCAGCTTGGGTTGGACTAGCGGGAGAGGCACAGATACGCAGTATTTT. Supplemented by reference TRBV5-1 and TRBJ2-3, the full variable domain reads KAGVTQTPRYLIKTRGQQVTLSCSPISGHRSVSWYQQTPGQGLQFLFEYFSETQRNKGNFPGRFSGRQFSNSRSEMNVSTLELGDSALYLCASSLGWTSGRGTDTQYFGPGTRLTVL.

The chain joins TRBV2 to TRBJ2-1, with 8 positions matching TRBD2. This CDR3 contains 18 residues. V shed 6 bases, J shed 0 bases, and the junction held 13 bases outside the gene matches. The germline V gene has CDR1 SNHLY and CDR2 FYNNEI. The CDR3 nucleotides read TGTGCCAGCAGAGAAACCGGGACTAGTCACCCCTCCTACAATGAGCAGTTCTTC. Amino acid sequence: CASRETGTSHPSYNEQFF.

This clone was seen at least ten times. The chain employs TRBV6-4 and TRBJ1-2; a weak D match, TRBD1 (5 bases). The CDR3 has 11 amino acids. Looked up from germline, CDR1 is MRHNA and CDR2 is SNTAGT. V lost 4 bases and J lost 7, with 7 bases in between. The DNA for the CDR3 is TGTGCCAGCAGTGCAGACAGTGGCTACACCTTC. It is translated as CASSADSGYTF.

CDR3 sequence: CAISASTGDDGYTF. The DNA of the CDR3 is TGTGCCATCAGTGCCTCGACAGGGGATGATGGCTACACCTTC. The chain combines TRBV10-3 with TRBJ1-2, with TRBD1 matching 8 bases. The ends lost 4 bases at V and 6 bases at J; junction bases unmatched: 7. Germline CDR1 ENHRY, CDR2 SYGVKD. The CDR3 loop spans 14 amino acids.

CDR3 coding DNA: TGTGCCAGCAGCGCTACAGGGGTTCCAGATACGCAGTATTTT. Translated: CASSATGVPDTQYF. The chain carries TRBV5-6 and TRBJ2-3; TRBD1 aligns across 7 bases. The CDR3 consists of 14 residues. CDR1 and CDR2 from the germline V gene are SGHDT and YYEEEE. Losses at the gene ends were 4 bases for V and 4 bases for J; bases not matched to a gene: 6.